This T cell receptor (beta chain) derives from a study of blood T cell repertoires in COVID-19. Across the whole study: The study drew acute and convalescent COVID-19 samples from the United States, Italy and Spain. T cells, B-cell-depleted T cells, or PBMCs supplied cDNA or gDNA.

In the source study's methods: How many nucleated cells were present was estimated from reference gene primer amplification. TCRdb's table, derived via immunoSEQ multiplex PCR, lists solely in-frame clones and lacks some. V, J and clone size are taken as reported in that table, and D and trimming were inferred from the DNA itself. The sample gives 200,000 to 250,000 clones, about 89% of which show up once; 4% to 6% is in the top ten. Per the germline V gene, CDR1 is LGHDT and CDR2 is YNNKEL (reference sequence). The junction had 12 bases not matched to a gene; V was cut back by 3 bases and J by 1 base. CDR3 length equals 18 residues.

The receptor comes from a woman between 40 and 50 years old with acute or convalescent COVID-19. Material for sequencing was peripheral blood. The chain uses TRBV3-1 (or the pseudogene TRBV3-2) and TRBJ2-7, with TRBD1 matching over 10 bases. This CDR3 is CASSQSRDRGPESYEQYV. DNA for the CDR3: TGTGCCAGCAGCCAGTCAAGAGACAGGGGGCCCGAATCCTACGAGCAGTACGTC.